This T cell receptor beta chain derives from a study of cytomegalovirus exposure and HLA in healthy donors. Whole-study context: Approximately 81% of 350 to 400 genotyped donors fell in the Caucasian-associated ancestry cluster. Study-level results: Analysis was performed later, and it showed HLA-associated TCR beta chains to be more clonally expanded than equally common others. The authors later linked a missense DCLRE1C variant to TCR beta V- and J-gene trimming.

In the PCR, 60 Vbeta and 13 Jbeta primers were used. Profiling relied on immunoSEQ multiplex PCR, and the TCRdb table lists in-frame clones only, not all of them. The sample lists 180,000 or so clones; 70% to 90% were seen once. Details on this clone: Antigen specificity is unknown.

The V and J ends lost 5 bases and 2 bases, in that order; junction bases with no gene match: 6. This CDR3 comprises 14 residues. CDR1 and CDR2 (germline): SEHNR, FQNEAQ (reference sequence). The material sequenced was PBMCs. This TCR derives from a man aged 18 to 35 in good health and CMV-seropositive. The rearrangement links TRBV7-9 to TRBJ2-7, with 7 positions matching TRBD1. The CDR3 bases are TGTGCCAGCAGCGGGTGGACAGGCACCTACGAGCAGTACTTC. This translates into CASSGWTGTYEQYF.